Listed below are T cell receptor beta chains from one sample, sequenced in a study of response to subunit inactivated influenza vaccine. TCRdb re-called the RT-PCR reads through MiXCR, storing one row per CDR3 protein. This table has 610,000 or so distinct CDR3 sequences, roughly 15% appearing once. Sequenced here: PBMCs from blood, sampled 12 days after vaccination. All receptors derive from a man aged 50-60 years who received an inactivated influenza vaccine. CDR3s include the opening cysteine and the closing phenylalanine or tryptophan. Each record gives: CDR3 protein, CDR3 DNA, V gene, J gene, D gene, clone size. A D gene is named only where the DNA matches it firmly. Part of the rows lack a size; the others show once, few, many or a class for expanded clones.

CDR3aa: CASSTRGYGGNEQFF
CDR3nt: TGTGCCAGCAGTACCAGGGGTTACGGTGGTAATGAGCAGTTCTTC
v_gene: TRBV27
j_gene: TRBJ2-1
d_gene: NA
abundance: few

CDR3aa: CASSERTGGNTGELFF
CDR3nt: TGTGCCAGCAGCGAGAGGACAGGGGGGAACACCGGGGAGCTGTTTTTT
v_gene: TRBV7-7
j_gene: TRBJ2-2
d_gene: TRBD1
abundance: NA

CDR3aa: CASSQEYSSYEQYF
CDR3nt: TGCGCCAGCAGCCAAGAATACAGCTCCTACGAGCAGTACTTC
v_gene: TRBV4-3
j_gene: TRBJ2-7
d_gene: NA
abundance: few

CDR3aa: CSATGGTSGAGDTQYF
CDR3nt: TGCAGTGCTACAGGGGGGACTAGCGGGGCGGGAGATACGCAGTATTTT
v_gene: TRBV20-1
j_gene: TRBJ2-3
d_gene: TRBD2
abundance: once

CDR3aa: CSARDFRFGDSGELFF
CDR3nt: TGCAGTGCTAGAGATTTCCGTTTTGGGGACAGCGGGGAGCTGTTTTTT
v_gene: TRBV20-1
j_gene: TRBJ2-2
d_gene: TRBD1
abundance: few

CDR3aa: CASSLTANRQPQHF
CDR3nt: TGTGCCAGCAGCTTAACGGCAAATCGACAGCCCCAGCATTTT
v_gene: TRBV7-2
j_gene: TRBJ1-5
d_gene: NA
abundance: NA

CDR3aa: CATSRTGRGTDTQYF
CDR3nt: TGTGCCACCAGCAGGACCGGTCGGGGCACAGATACGCAGTATTTT
v_gene: TRBV15
j_gene: TRBJ2-3
d_gene: NA
abundance: NA

CDR3aa: CASSVSSSGVEETQYF
CDR3nt: TGTGCCAGCAGCGTTTCTTCTAGCGGGGTAGAAGAGACCCAGTACTTC
v_gene: TRBV9
j_gene: TRBJ2-5
d_gene: TRBD2
abundance: NA

CDR3aa: CASSLRDRDHPGYTF
CDR3nt: TGTGCCAGCAGCCTACGGGACAGGGATCATCCTGGCTACACCTTC
v_gene: TRBV5-6
j_gene: TRBJ1-2
d_gene: TRBD1
abundance: few

CDR3aa: CSVETRQLQETQYF
CDR3nt: TGCAGCGTTGAAACAAGACAGCTCCAAGAGACCCAGTACTTC
v_gene: TRBV29-1
j_gene: TRBJ2-5
d_gene: NA
abundance: few

CDR3aa: CASSLTSYTGAIQETQYF
CDR3nt: TGTGCCAGCTCACTAACATCGTACACAGGGGCTATCCAAGAGACCCAGTACTTC
v_gene: TRBV18
j_gene: TRBJ2-5
d_gene: TRBD1
abundance: few

CDR3aa: CSASRTSGTTDTQYF
CDR3nt: TGCAGTGCTAGTAGGACTAGCGGGACCACAGATACGCAGTATTTT
v_gene: TRBV20-1
j_gene: TRBJ2-3
d_gene: TRBD2
abundance: NA

CDR3aa: CSARHWTDTYEQYF
CDR3nt: TGCAGTGCTAGACATTGGACGGATACCTACGAGCAGTACTTC
v_gene: TRBV20-1
j_gene: TRBJ2-7
d_gene: NA
abundance: many

CDR3aa: CAISESWGITYEQYF
CDR3nt: TGTGCCATCAGTGAGTCATGGGGGATTACCTACGAGCAGTACTTC
v_gene: TRBV10-3
j_gene: TRBJ2-7
d_gene: NA
abundance: NA

CDR3aa: CSVAGTGTDTQYF
CDR3nt: TGCAGCGTTGCCGGGACAGGGACAGATACGCAGTATTTT
v_gene: TRBV29-1
j_gene: TRBJ2-3
d_gene: TRBD1
abundance: few

CDR3aa: CASSTGQGAVYGYTF
CDR3nt: TGTGCCAGCAGCACAGGACAGGGGGCTGTCTATGGCTACACCTTC
v_gene: TRBV28
j_gene: TRBJ1-2
d_gene: TRBD1
abundance: few

CDR3aa: CASSSRFPVYEQYF
CDR3nt: TGTGCCAGCAGCTCCCGCTTCCCGGTATACGAGCAGTACTTC
v_gene: TRBV7-2
j_gene: TRBJ2-7
d_gene: NA
abundance: NA

CDR3aa: CASSPFPSYNEQFF
CDR3nt: TGTGCCAGCAGCCCCTTCCCTTCCTACAATGAGCAGTTCTTC
v_gene: TRBV11-2
j_gene: TRBJ2-1
d_gene: NA
abundance: NA

CDR3aa: CATSNSQTRWGADTQYF
CDR3nt: TGTGCCACCAGCAACTCGCAAACGAGATGGGGGGCAGATACGCAGTATTTT
v_gene: TRBV15
j_gene: TRBJ2-3
d_gene: NA
abundance: many

CDR3aa: CSVRALQVQAEAFF
CDR3nt: TGCAGCGTCCGAGCCCTACAGGTCCAAGCTGAAGCTTTCTTT
v_gene: TRBV29-1
j_gene: TRBJ1-1
d_gene: NA
abundance: NA

CDR3aa: CSAGLAGGGYEQYF
CDR3nt: TGCAGTGCTGGACTAGCGGGAGGTGGTTACGAGCAGTACTTC
v_gene: TRBV20-1
j_gene: TRBJ2-7
d_gene: TRBD2
abundance: many

CDR3aa: CASSVFRGRIQETQYF
CDR3nt: TGTGCCAGCAGCGTGTTCCGGGGGCGAATCCAAGAGACCCAGTACTTC
v_gene: TRBV4-2
j_gene: TRBJ2-5
d_gene: NA
abundance: few

CDR3aa: CASSLGAGGRFPYNEQFF
CDR3nt: TGTGCCAGCAGCTTAGGCGCTGGCGGGAGGTTTCCCTACAATGAGCAGTTCTTC
v_gene: TRBV13
j_gene: TRBJ2-1
d_gene: TRBD2
abundance: NA

CDR3aa: CASSSGLAGRTQFF
CDR3nt: TGTGCCAGCAGCTCCGGACTAGCGGGTCGTACCCAGTTCTTC
v_gene: TRBV11-2
j_gene: TRBJ2-1
d_gene: TRBD2
abundance: few

CDR3aa: CASSYSGREETQYF
CDR3nt: TGTGCCAGCAGTTACTCGGGCAGGGAAGAGACCCAGTACTTC
v_gene: TRBV6-2/TRBV6-3
j_gene: TRBJ2-5
d_gene: NA
abundance: NA

CDR3aa: CASSYTSDLAYEQYF
CDR3nt: TGTGCCAGCAGTTACACTAGCGATCTGGCCTACGAGCAGTACTTC
v_gene: TRBV6-2/TRBV6-3
j_gene: TRBJ2-7
d_gene: TRBD2
abundance: few

CDR3aa: CALSSGRSTDTQYF
CDR3nt: TGTGCCCTCAGCAGCGGGAGGTCCACAGATACGCAGTATTTT
v_gene: TRBV6-2/TRBV6-3
j_gene: TRBJ2-3
d_gene: TRBD2
abundance: few